This TCR beta chain was captured in a study of blood T cell repertoires in COVID-19. On the study more broadly: Sample material is recorded as cDNA or gDNA derived from T cells, B-cell-depleted T cells, or PBMCs.

Data came from immunoSEQ multiplex PCR; TCRdb stores just in-frame clones and leaves some out. The profile shows approximately 170,000 clones, about 91% of them singletons. Germline values: CDR1 MNHEY, CDR2 SVGAGI. V lost 2 bases and J lost 0, with 14 bases in between. The CDR3 extends over 16 amino acids. The chain recombines TRBV6-5 with TRBJ2-7; a possible D gene is TRBD1 (6 bases). The origin of this receptor is a young woman who had recovered from COVID-19. What was sequenced was PBMCs or T cells enriched from blood (not recorded which). The CDR3 nucleotides read TGTGCCAGCAGTTACCTCCCAACGGGACACTCCTACGAGCAGTACTTC. It is translated as CASSYLPTGHSYEQYF.